In this sample, the clone carrying this T cell receptor (beta chain) turned up a few times. Germline lookup yields CDR1 MDHEN and CDR2 SYDVKM. V trimming: 6 bases; J trimming: 2 bases; junction bases outside the gene matches: 10. This CDR3 is 16 amino acids long. Primers included in the PCR were 60 Vbeta and 13 Jbeta primers. TCRdb keeps only in-frame clones here, not all; method: immunoSEQ multiplex PCR. Of about 170,000 clones in the sample, around 74% were seen once. The record originates from a study of cytomegalovirus exposure and HLA in healthy donors. The sequence was obtained from a female donor in good health and CMV-seronegative. Sequencing was performed on PBMCs. V and J are TRBV28 and TRBJ2-3; 8 bases line up with TRBD2. The CDR3 bases are TGTGCCAGCAGCCCCGTTTCGCGGGGGGACACAGATACGCAGTATTTT. Translated: CASSPVSRGDTDTQYF.